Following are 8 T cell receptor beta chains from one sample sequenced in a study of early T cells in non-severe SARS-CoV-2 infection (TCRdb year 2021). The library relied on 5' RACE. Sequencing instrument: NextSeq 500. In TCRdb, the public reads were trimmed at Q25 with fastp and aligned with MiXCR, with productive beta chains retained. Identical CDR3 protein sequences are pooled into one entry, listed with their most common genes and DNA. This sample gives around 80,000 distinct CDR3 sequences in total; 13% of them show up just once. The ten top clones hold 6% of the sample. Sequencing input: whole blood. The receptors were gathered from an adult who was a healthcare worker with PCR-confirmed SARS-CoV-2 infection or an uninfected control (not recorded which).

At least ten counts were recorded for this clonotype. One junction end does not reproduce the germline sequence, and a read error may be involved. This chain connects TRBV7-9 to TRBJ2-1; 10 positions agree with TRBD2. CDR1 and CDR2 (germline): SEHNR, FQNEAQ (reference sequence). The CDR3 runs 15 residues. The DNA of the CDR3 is TGTGCCAGCAGCATAGCGGGAGGTCTTCTGGAGGAGCAGTTCTTC. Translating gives CASSIAGGLLEEQFF.

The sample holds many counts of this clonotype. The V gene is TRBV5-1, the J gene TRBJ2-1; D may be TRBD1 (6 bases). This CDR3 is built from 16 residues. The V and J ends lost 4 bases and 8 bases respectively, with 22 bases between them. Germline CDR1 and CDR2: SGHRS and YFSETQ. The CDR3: CASSRDPGTPSYEQFF. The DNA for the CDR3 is TGCGCCAGCAGCCGGGACCCCGGGACACCTAGTTATGAGCAGTTCTTC.

The CDR3 region is CSAVRDNEQFF. In DNA, the CDR3 is TGCAGCGCCGTTCGAGACAATGAGCAGTTCTTC. The chain has TRBV29-1 and TRBJ2-1, with D unclear. This CDR3 contains 11 residues. Germline CDR1 and CDR2: SQVTM and ANQGSEA. V gave up 7 bases and J gave up 5 bases, with 9 bases separating them.

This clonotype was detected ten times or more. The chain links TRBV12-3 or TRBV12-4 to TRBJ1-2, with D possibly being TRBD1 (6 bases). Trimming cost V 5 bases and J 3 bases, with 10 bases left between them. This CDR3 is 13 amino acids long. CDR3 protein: CASSAQGYYGYTF. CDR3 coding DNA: TGTGCCAGCAGTGCACAGGGTTACTATGGCTACACCTTC.

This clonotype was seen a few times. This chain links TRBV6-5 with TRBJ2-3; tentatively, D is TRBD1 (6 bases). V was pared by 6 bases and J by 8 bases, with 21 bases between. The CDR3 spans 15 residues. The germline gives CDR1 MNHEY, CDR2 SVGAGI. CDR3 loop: CASSPFRQGSGTQYF. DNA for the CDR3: TGTGCCAGCAGCCCTTTTCGTCAGGGGTCTGGTACGCAGTATTTT.

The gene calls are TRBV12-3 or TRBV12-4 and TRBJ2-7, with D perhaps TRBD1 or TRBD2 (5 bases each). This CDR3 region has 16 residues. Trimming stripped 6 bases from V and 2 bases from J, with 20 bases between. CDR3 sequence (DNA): TGTGCCAGCAGCAACGGGCCGGGCTTGGGGGCCTACGAGCAGTACTTC. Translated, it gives CASSNGPGLGAYEQYF.

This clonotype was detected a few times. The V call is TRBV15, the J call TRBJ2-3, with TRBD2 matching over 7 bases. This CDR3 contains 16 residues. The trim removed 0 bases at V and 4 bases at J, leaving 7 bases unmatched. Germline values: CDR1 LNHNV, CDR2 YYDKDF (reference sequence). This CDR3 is CATSRDEGGRADTQYF. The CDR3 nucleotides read TGTGCCACCAGCAGAGATGAGGGAGGGAGAGCAGATACGCAGTATTTT.

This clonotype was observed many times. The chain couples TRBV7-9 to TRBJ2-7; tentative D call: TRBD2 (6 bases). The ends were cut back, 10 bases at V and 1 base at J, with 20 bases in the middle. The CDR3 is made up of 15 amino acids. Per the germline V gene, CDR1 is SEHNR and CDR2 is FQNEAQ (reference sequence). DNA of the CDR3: TGTGCCACCGATGTGCGGGAACCGGGATCCTACGAGCAGTACTTC. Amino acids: CATDVREPGSYEQYF.